Below, 6 T cell receptor beta chains from the same sample are listed, as sequenced in a study of blood T cells in healthy people across ages (dated by TCRdb to the mid-2010s). The receptor library was made with 5' RACE. For sequencing, an Illumina HiSeq 2500 was employed. A second roughly 7 to 11 cycle PCR used a sample-barcoded 5' primer and a J-beta primer mix. TCRdb itself trimmed the public reads at Q25 with fastp, ran MiXCR and retained productive beta chains. Rows merge per CDR3 protein into single entries with the most common DNA and genes. This sample gives some 290,000 distinct CDR3 sequences in total; around 29% of them show up just once. The ten largest clones take up 29% of the sample. Sample: blood. These receptors came from a woman in her 70s in good health.

The gene calls are TRBV23-1 and TRBJ2-2; D is possibly TRBD1 or TRBD2 (5 bases each). TRBV23-1 is marked as an open reading frame, function uncertain. Trimming stripped 7 bases from V and 6 bases from J, with 12 bases between. The CDR3 runs to 13 residues. The CDR3 DNA sequence: TGCGCCAGCACCAGTAGGGGAGCCGGGGAGCTGTTTTTT. Translated: CASTSRGAGELFF.

J is TRBJ2-3 and V is TRBV29-1; weak D call: TRBD1 (6 bases). The V end lost 7 bases, the J end lost 6 bases, and 14 bases lay between the germline ends. Germline values: CDR1 SQVTM, CDR2 ANQGSEA. This CDR3 is 12 amino acids long. CDR3 sequence: CSAQSGADTQYF. DNA for the CDR3: TGCAGCGCCCAGTCAGGGGCGGATACGCAGTATTTT.

This clonotype showed up just a few times. The chain couples TRBV28 to TRBJ1-5; D not certain. The CDR3 consists of 15 residues. From germline, CDR1 is MDHEN and CDR2 SYDVKM. Trimming stripped 3 bases from V and 0 bases from J, with 9 bases between. The CDR3 DNA sequence: TGTGCCAGCAGTTTTAGCGGCACTAGCAATCAGCCCCAGCATTTT. Translated, it gives CASSFSGTSNQPQHF.

This clonotype was counted only a few times. The J gene is TRBJ2-1, the V gene TRBV7-9; weak D call: TRBD2 (6 bases). The CDR3 spans 13 residues. V dropped 5 bases and J dropped 14 bases, with 19 bases sitting between them. Germline assignment: CDR1 SEHNR and CDR2 FQNEAQ (reference sequence). The CDR3 DNA reads as TGTGCCAGCAGCCAGAGGACTTCCTCGGGAGAGTTCTTC. As protein: CASSQRTSSGEFF.

The chain couples TRBV18 to TRBJ2-4, with 7 bases lining up with TRBD1. The CDR3 has 15 residues. The J segment lost 3 bases and the V segment lost 0 bases, leaving 2 bases of the junction unmatched. The V gene's germline CDR1 is KGHSH and CDR2 LQKENI. The chain's CDR3 is CASSPPNRGKNIQYF. The DNA of the CDR3 is TGTGCCAGCTCACCACCGAACAGGGGCAAAAACATTCAGTACTTC.

The chain uses TRBV20-1 and TRBJ2-5; D is perhaps TRBD2 (8 bases). The closer fit of TRBJ2-1 to the DNA end suggests the J call may be wrong. The CDR3 length is 16 residues. The germline CDR1 and CDR2 sequences are DFQATT and SNEGSKA (reference sequence). As DNA, the CDR3 is TGCAGTGCCGGGGACAGCGGGAGTGGGGTTTTGAATGAGCAGTTCTTC. This sequence encodes CSAGDSGSGVLNEQFF.